This T cell receptor beta chain was captured in a study of T cells expressing NK-cell markers. As for the study in general: Investigators obtained TCR beta repertoires from sorted CD3+CD56+NKG2C+, CD3+CD56+NKG2C- and CD3+CD56-NKG2C+ T cells. Seven HCMV-seropositive donors and one seronegative donor made up the eight sequenced donors.

This CDR3 has 14 residues. Notes on this clonotype: Its antigen remains unknown.

The study's findings and limits: Also leading the CD3+CD56-NKG2C+ fraction in a handful of donors were these clonotypes.

TCRdb re-called the 5' RACE reads; one entry per CDR3 protein, DNA not given. The sample has around 280,000 distinct CDR3 sequences, and its top ten clones hold about 0.39%. This receptor was obtained from a young man in good health. Input material: blood T cells: a sorted CD56 or NKG2C T cell subset, CD4+ or CD8+ T cells, or bulk PBMC T cells (not recorded which). This rearrangement joins TRBV12-3 or TRBV12-4 to TRBJ1-2; TCRdb returns TRBD1, unconfirmable since there is no DNA. Here the CDR3 reads CASSYAGQLSGYTF.